Sequencing of this T cell receptor (beta chain) was carried out in a study of cytomegalovirus exposure and HLA in healthy donors (dated by TCRdb to between 2016 and 2019). About the investigation overall: An earlier analysis of roughly 630 of the donors reported roughly 300 Gb of sequence data and 117 million unique TCR beta sequences from 190 million or so T cells. A later genetic analysis took genome-wide SNP genotypes for about 65% of the roughly 670 donors and used that subset as a discovery cohort. Roughly 310 gigabases of sequencing data and approximately 80 million unique TCR sequences were included in an early release covering around 600 HLA-typed donors. To study patterns of TCR occurrence, a later analysis re-analyzed previously published TCR beta repertoires from 600 to 750 donors and added high-resolution HLA genotyping. All discovery cohort repertoires had been generated using a single sequencing platform. Along with the approximately 620-subject first cohort, a separate validation cohort of approximately 110 different subjects was used. Alongside the repertoire data, information on donor age, sex, ethnicity and CMV serostatus was compiled. Of the approximately 370 genotyped donors, less than 85% were placed in the genetic ancestry cluster associated with self-reported Caucasian donors. The study combined high-throughput TCR immunosequencing, statistical association of individual TCRs with disease status, and machine learning to predict cytomegalovirus infection status. About 5 DR-DQ haplotypes were handled as single units for association and clustering, since linkage in the cohort was strong. The study was designed to test whether signatures of past pathogen exposure could be identified by cataloging public T cell receptors. An earlier analysis of about 600 of the donors used high-throughput TCR beta sequencing to judge whether each TCR beta V gene segment behaved as functional or pseudogenic. Among about 410 genotyped donors of the cohort, an average of around 220,000 unique TCR beta nucleotide sequences was sequenced per donor, of which 15% to 20% were non-productive. Typing coverage differed by locus: A, B, C, DRB1 and DQB1 were typed in about 620-630 donors, DQA1 in about 500, DPA1 in over 600, and DPB1 in roughly 470. Using immunosequencing, the study profiled T cell repertoires from 500 to 800 subjects and related those repertoires to cytomegalovirus serostatus. HLA typing covered class I and class II loci at four-digit resolution. Rather than using new phenotypic data, the later analysis identified candidate immune exposures from TCR beta sequences and from how often those sequences occurred across donors.

Overall study outcomes, separate from this receptor: Some IMGT-functional V segments, including TRBV6-2 and TRBV6-3, could not be distinguished by the 87-base-pair reads and were therefore excluded. Most TCR sequences were observed very rarely across donors, whereas some public TCRs were present in many individuals. Presence/absence analyses assumed roughly uniform sequencing depth across donors, an assumption that may not hold. A further reported finding was that TCR beta sequences accurately predicted the HLA-A and HLA-B alleles for most subjects in the first cohort. According to a later genetic analysis, donors in an Asian-associated ancestry cluster had fewer N-insertions in productive TCRs than the approximately 670-donor mean. According to a later analysis, TCR association rates differed among HLA loci, with DRB1 alleles showing the most associated TCRs and HLA-C alleles showing the fewest. An earlier analysis of around 500 of the donors showed that most TCR beta V segments appeared in productive rearrangements either about 90% or about 30% of the time, which broadly matched IMGT annotations. According to a later analysis, parvovirus B19, influenza, CMV and Epstein-Barr virus appeared linked to several top co-occurrence clusters. HLA typing was unavailable for some donors at each locus, so association tests used only the typed subset. In vitro tests confirmed that a few of the cytomegalovirus-associated TCR beta chains recognize cytomegalovirus antigens. Compared with equally common non-associated chains, HLA-associated TCR beta chains in a later analysis were more clonally expanded and had lower generation probabilities. In both the original and validation cohorts, the classifier was reported to diagnose cytomegalovirus status with high specificity and sensitivity. Because counts were too low, roughly 16 rarely observed V segments, including chromosome 9 orphons, were left out of the earlier analysis of some 600 of the donors. The authors suggested that the approach could potentially be extended to other disease states and immunological phenotypes. The study gave a list of 150 to 200 TCR beta chains associated with cytomegalovirus. At a false discovery rate of 0.05, a later analysis linked 15,000 to 20,000 TCR beta sequences to specific HLA alleles. The only immune exposure information available for the cohort was CMV serostatus. Correlated functional status among segregating V segments might reflect linkage disequilibrium, but an unknown experimental factor could not be ruled out. Most CMV-associated TCR beta chains appeared to be HLA-restricted in a later analysis, and the HLA associations seemed to be driven largely by CMV exposure. An association between a missense DCLRE1C variant and V-gene and J-gene trimming of TCR beta chains was found in a later genetic analysis and replicated in an independent cohort. A group of highly shared sequence variants was considered likely to be a technical artifact of the sequencing pipeline. The cohort was sequenced for TCR beta chains only, and without alpha or paired-chain data the features that could be detected were limited. Strong co-occurrence of HLA alleles, especially DR and DQ, made assigning TCR associations to individual alleles difficult.

Comment on this clone: No cognate antigen has been identified for it. No base-level quality is on record; no much larger clone is a single base apart.

The cohort was made up of hundreds of healthy bone marrow donors. All cohort members were sampled while nominally healthy, although unrecorded immune exposures were likely present. The donor was CMV seronegative and was included in the group of about 400 seronegative cohort members. A peripheral blood sample was provided by each donor, and peripheral blood mononuclear cells were used for TCR beta sequencing. The Qiagen DNeasy Blood Extraction Kit was used to extract genomic DNA from the blood cell samples. The CDR3 covers 15 residues, taking in both the cysteine and the phenylalanine. The only DNA kept is the CDR3, 45 bases in frame from the first base. Sequences SEHNR (CDR1) and FQNEAQ (CDR2) are obtained from the germline V gene (reference sequence). Unmatched junction bases come to 10, with V trimmed by 5 bases and J by 6 bases. Library method: the immunoSEQ multiplex PCR assay. A mixture of 60 forward primers for TCR Vbeta segments and 13 reverse primers for TCR Jbeta segments was used in the multiplex PCR. A multiplex PCR assay on genomic DNA amplified the CDR3 region of rearranged TCR beta genes. The Illumina HiSeq System was used to sequence the amplified TCR beta libraries as 87-base-pair reads. Under the source paper's analysis protocol: A later analysis counted about 80 million unique TCR beta chains across the 640 or so repertoires, and 10 million to 12 million of these chains were shared by at least two donors. A nearest-neighbor algorithm error-corrected the raw reads and collapsed the reads into unique sequences, merging closely related sequences to remove PCR and sequencing errors. Alignment of CDR3 sequences to IMGT reference sequences was used to assign V, D and J gene segments. For a sequence to be retained, a match of at least six nucleotides was required to both a V gene segment and a J gene segment. A rearrangement counted as productive if the CDR3 had no stop codons and remained in frame with V and J, and every other rearrangement counted as non-productive. CDR3 was defined according to IMGT convention as the region running from the second conserved V-encoded cysteine to the conserved J-encoded phenylalanine. In an earlier analysis of approximately 500 of the donors, sequences lacking an unambiguous match to a single V gene segment were excluded. In an earlier analysis of 587 of the donors, V segments were called functional above 56.7% productive rearrangements and were called segregating when the between-donor standard deviation exceeded 5%. A statistical classification framework was built for diagnosing cytomegalovirus status from the catalog of TCR beta chain sequences. A later analysis assigned V and J genes by comparing TCR nucleotide sequences with IMGT/GENE-DB human TR gene sequences. In a later analysis, CDR3 sequences and most-parsimonious VDJ recombination scenarios were assigned using the TCRdist pipeline. In a later analysis, every TCR beta chain was defined by the combination of its CDR3 amino acid sequence and its V-gene family, and reads without a unique V-gene family were dropped. To address suspected cross-contamination and a sequencing artifact, a later analysis removed 592 highly shared, low-generation-probability nucleotide sequences. For each public chain, a later analysis derived a clonal expansion index from normalized ranks of inferred template counts within each repertoire. In a later analysis, generation probabilities were computed with a VDJ recombination model fitted to out-of-frame rearrangements, and the resulting probabilities were checked against IGoR. A later analysis scored TCR-TCR, TCR-HLA and TCR-CMV co-occurrence with hypergeometric tests, applying a repertoire-size bias correction to TCR pairs. False discovery rates were estimated in a later analysis by permuting HLA or CMV assignments 20 times. In a later analysis, co-occurring TCRs were grouped using DBSCAN, and TCRdist sequence similarity was added for clustering within HLA-allele-positive subsets. Repertoires with fewer than 30,000 or more than 120,000 public chains were left out of co-occurrence clustering, as were five repertoires with anomalous nucleotide sharing. TCRdb obtained this table from immuneACCESS and retained in-frame rearrangements with V and J assigned. These tables miss some clones; where compared with another copy, unresolved V genes account for less than half of the shortfall, and the remainder is unexplained. That table furnishes V, J and clone size, whereas the DNA furnished D and trimming. Present in this sample are under 150,000 clones, about four fifths of which were seen just once. Clones ranked in the top ten supply 3.9% of the sample.

This TCR came from a woman aged 25 to 39 in good health and CMV-seronegative. Sequencing was done on a sample of PBMCs. The sequence links TRBV7-9 to TRBJ2-1, with 7 junctional bases fitting TRBD1. The nucleotides are TGTGCCAGCAGCACTCGTTCAGGGGGTATCAATGAGCAGTTCTTC. This codes for CASSTRSGGINEQFF.